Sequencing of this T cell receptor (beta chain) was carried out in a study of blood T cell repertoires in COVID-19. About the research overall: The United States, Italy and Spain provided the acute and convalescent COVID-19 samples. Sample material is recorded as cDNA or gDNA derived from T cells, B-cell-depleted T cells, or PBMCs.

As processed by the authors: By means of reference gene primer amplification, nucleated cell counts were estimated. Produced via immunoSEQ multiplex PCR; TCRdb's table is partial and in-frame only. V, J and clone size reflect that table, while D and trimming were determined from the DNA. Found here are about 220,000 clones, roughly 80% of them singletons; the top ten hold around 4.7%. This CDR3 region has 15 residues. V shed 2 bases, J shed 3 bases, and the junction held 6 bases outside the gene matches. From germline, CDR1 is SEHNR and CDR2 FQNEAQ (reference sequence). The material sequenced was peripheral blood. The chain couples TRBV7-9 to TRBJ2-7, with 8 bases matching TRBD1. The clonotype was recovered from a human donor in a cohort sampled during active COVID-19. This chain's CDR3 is CASSLMTGVLYEQYF. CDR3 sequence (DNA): TGTGCCAGCAGCTTAATGACAGGGGTCCTCTACGAGCAGTACTTC.